This entry concerns a single TCR beta chain. This sample stems from a study of blood T cell repertoires in COVID-19. The method was immunoSEQ multiplex PCR; TCRdb's version includes in-frame clones alone and lacks a portion of them. Seen here are over 200,000 clones, roughly 80% observed once, and the top ten hold around 2%. The germline V and J ends were trimmed by 1 base and 11 bases, with 15 bases remaining between them. The CDR3 is 14 residues long. Germline CDR1 and CDR2: MNHEY and SVGEGT. The material sequenced was PBMCs or T cells enriched from blood (not recorded which). This receptor was obtained from a man between 60 and 75 years old who had recovered from COVID-19. This chain connects TRBV6-2 or TRBV6-3 to TRBJ1-5; D remains unclear. CDR3 sequence: CASSYLRSAGAQHF. The CDR3 DNA reads TGTGCCAGCAGTTACTTAAGATCGGCCGGGGCCCAGCATTTT.